This TCR beta chain was captured in a study of blood T cell repertoires in COVID-19. Here immunoSEQ multiplex PCR was the method, and the copy in TCRdb shows in-frame clones only, minus some. The sample records about 360,000 clones, more than 85% being singletons. The V gene end was trimmed by 5 bases and the J gene end by 8 bases; junction bases not matched to a gene: 10. Looked up from germline, CDR1 is SGHKS and CDR2 is YYEKEE (reference sequence). The CDR3 extends over 16 amino acids. This clonotype was obtained from a human donor in a cohort sampled during active COVID-19. The chain has TRBV5-5 and TRBJ2-1, with 13 positions matching TRBD2. Input material: peripheral blood. This CDR3 reads CASSRTSGGKGDEQFF. Written as DNA, the CDR3 is TGTGCCAGCAGTCGGACTAGCGGGGGTAAAGGGGATGAGCAGTTCTTC.